The sequence of this TCR beta chain was determined in a study of siplizumab effects on memory and regulatory T cells. General study points: Memory cells that were CD4+ and unstimulated gave rise to alloreactive sequences, which siplizumab significantly reduced. There was no confirmation of the suppressive function of proliferating Tregs from siplizumab cultures.

Comment on this clone: Antigen unknown.

V lost 3 bases, J lost 2 bases, and 11 bases lay in between. The CDR3 is 14 residues long. The germline CDR1 and CDR2 sequences are SGHDN and FVKESK. Around 9.1 x 10^4 TCR templates per sample were sequenced. Data came from immunoSEQ multiplex PCR; TCRdb stores just in-frame clones and leaves some out. The table has about 120,000 clones, 92% seen once. This sequence originates from a human donor in good health. Specimen: CD4+ T cells sorted from blood. The chain links TRBV14 to TRBJ2-7, with D uncertain. As DNA, the CDR3 is TGTGCCAGCAGCCATGCCGGGCCAGCCTACGAGCAGTACTTC. Translating it yields CASSHAGPAYEQYF.